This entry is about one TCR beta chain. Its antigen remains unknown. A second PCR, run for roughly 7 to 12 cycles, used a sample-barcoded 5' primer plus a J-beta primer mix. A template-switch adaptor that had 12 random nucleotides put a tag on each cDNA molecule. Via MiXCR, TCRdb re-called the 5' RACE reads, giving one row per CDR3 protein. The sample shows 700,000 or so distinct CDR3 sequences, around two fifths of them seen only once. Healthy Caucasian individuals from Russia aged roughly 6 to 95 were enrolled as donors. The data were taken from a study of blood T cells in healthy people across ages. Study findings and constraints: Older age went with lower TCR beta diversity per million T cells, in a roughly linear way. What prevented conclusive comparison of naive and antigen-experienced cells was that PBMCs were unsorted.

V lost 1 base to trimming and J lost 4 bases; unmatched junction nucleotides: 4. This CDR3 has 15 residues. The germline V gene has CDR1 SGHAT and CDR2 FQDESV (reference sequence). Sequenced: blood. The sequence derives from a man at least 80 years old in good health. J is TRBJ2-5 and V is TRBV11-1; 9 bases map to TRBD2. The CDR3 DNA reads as TGTGCCAGCAGCTTAGGGGGGACTAGCCGAGAGACCCAGTACTTC. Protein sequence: CASSLGGTSRETQYF.